The sequence of this TCR beta chain was determined in a study of T cell responses to AZD1222 COVID-19 vaccine. Overall study findings and caveats: No day 14 peak samples; only post-peak repertoires were characterized.

In regard to this clone: Antigen unknown.

V lost 0 bases, J lost 8 bases, and 19 bases lay in between. The length of the CDR3 is 15 residues. CDR1 and CDR2 (germline): SQVTM, ANQGSEA. Some clones are missing from TCRdb's copy, which holds only in-frame ones; the method was immunoSEQ multiplex PCR. This sample has roughly 100,000 clones, with approximately 93% found just once. This receptor was taken from an adult in good health. Material: peripheral blood, obtained on day 0 of AZD1222 vaccination. The genes are TRBV29-1 and TRBJ1-2; D gene ambiguous. CDR3 nucleotide sequence: TGCAGCGTTGAAGATCGGACCTCCGTAGCGGAGGGCTACACCTTC. Translating it yields CSVEDRTSVAEGYTF.